This paragraph covers one T cell receptor (beta chain) sequence. Here immunoSEQ multiplex PCR was the method, and the copy in TCRdb shows in-frame clones only, minus some. The profile covers about 140,000 clones, with 85% to 90% appearing a single time and 3% to 4% taken by the ten largest. This sample is drawn from a study of T cell responses to AZD1222 COVID-19 vaccine. The sample in question was peripheral blood, obtained 28 days after the second AZD1222 dose. This clonotype was obtained from an adult who received the AZD1222 COVID-19 vaccine.

The chain's CDR3 is CASRSTRTHQHF. DNA of the CDR3: TGTGCCAGCAGATCGACGCGGACCCACCAGCATTTT. This rearrangement joins TRBV28 to TRBJ1-5; D remains unclear. The germline V gene encodes CDR1 MDHEN and CDR2 SYDVKM. With 6 bases removed from V and 12 bases from J, the gap between germline ends came to 15 bases. This CDR3 has 12 residues.